Following are 23 T cell receptor beta chains from one sample sequenced in a study of T cells in Graves' hyperthyroidism and ophthalmopathy. The CDR3 regions of TCR beta were amplified from RNA transcripts. Initially, a first-round RT-PCR of the TCR CDR3 employed the HTBI primer set. In TCRdb, the multiplex PCR reads were re-called with MiXCR into one record per CDR3 protein. Of 480,000 or so distinct CDR3 sequences listed, 40% to 50% are singletons. Input material: peripheral blood or thyroid tissue (not recorded which). Every receptor here comes from an adult woman with Graves' disease, either hyperthyroidism or ophthalmopathy (not recorded which).

This clonotype was counted ten times or more. This chain uses TRBV19 with TRBJ2-3; the D is unclear. The CDR3 runs to 10 residues. Germline V gene data show CDR1 as LNHDA and CDR2 as SQIVND (reference sequence). Trimming took 8 bases from V and 6 from J, leaving 6 bases between them. CDR3 sequence reads: CASHGDTQYF. The CDR3 DNA sequence: TGTGCCAGTCACGGGGATACGCAGTATTTT.

This clonotype was recorded many times. V and J are TRBV29-1 and TRBJ2-7; 11 bases align to TRBD1. The ends lost 4 bases at V and 6 bases at J; junction bases unmatched: 2. Germline lookup yields CDR1 SQVTM and CDR2 ANQGSEA. The CDR3 length is 12 residues. As DNA, the CDR3 is TGCAGCGTTGCGGACAGGGGGCCCGAGCAGTACTTC. Its protein product is CSVADRGPEQYF.

This clonotype showed up many times. The chain employs TRBV7-8 and TRBJ1-5; D gene unclear. Trimming took 2 bases from V and 4 from J, leaving 12 bases between them. The CDR3 has 15 amino acids. Germline V lookup: CDR1 SGHVS, CDR2 FQNEAQ. CDR3 amino acids: CASSLSRPRNQPQHF. In DNA form, the CDR3 reads TGTGCCAGCAGCTTATCACGGCCCAGGAATCAGCCCCAGCATTTT.

The V call is TRBV3-1, the J call TRBJ1-3, with D possibly being TRBD1 (6 bases). The CDR3 is 16 residues long. The germline V gene encodes CDR1 LGHDT and CDR2 YNNKEL (reference sequence). Trimming pared 1 base from V and 4 bases from J, leaving 14 bases between. CDR3 DNA: TGTGCCAGCAGCCAAGGTTTGGGGGCGCCCGGAAACACCATATATTTT. Residues: CASSQGLGAPGNTIYF.

This chain links TRBV12-3 or TRBV12-4 with TRBJ1-1; TRBD1 is a possible D gene (6 bases). Trimming cost V 3 bases and J 5 bases, with 16 bases left between them. This CDR3 spans 15 amino acids. The CDR3 coding sequence is TGTGCCAGCAGTTTCGGGGGGGGGCGCGTGACTGAAGCTTTCTTT. Translating gives CASSFGGGRVTEAFF.

The chain has TRBV20-1 and TRBJ2-2; D is undetermined. The CDR3 spans 13 residues. Trimming cost V 5 bases and J 4 bases, with 11 bases left between them. Germline V gene data show CDR1 as DFQATT and CDR2 as SNEGSKA (reference sequence). CDR3 region: CSASTPTTGELFF. CDR3 bases: TGCAGTGCTTCTACCCCGACCACCGGGGAGCTGTTTTTT.

This clonotype was observed a few times. The V call is TRBV6-6, the J call TRBJ1-2; D is unresolved. Germline CDR1 and CDR2: MNHNY and SVGAGI (reference sequence). V lost 2 bases, J lost 7 bases, and 2 bases lay in between. This CDR3 has 10 amino acids. For the CDR3, the DNA is TGTGCCAGCAGTTACGCTGGCTACACCTTC. This gives the protein CASSYAGYTF.

CDR3 protein: CASSQDRGLAGEETQYF. The CDR3 DNA sequence: TGTGCCAGCAGCCAAGATCGGGGACTAGCGGGAGAGGAGACCCAGTACTTC. V usage is TRBV14 and J usage is TRBJ2-5; 14 nucleotides match TRBD2. CDR1 and CDR2 from the germline V gene are SGHDN and FVKESK. The CDR3 length is 17 residues. Unmatched junction bases numbered 5, after V lost 0 bases and J lost 5 bases.

This clonotype has a count of ten or more. This rearrangement joins TRBV19 to TRBJ1-6; D is possibly TRBD1 (6 bases). The V and J ends lost 9 bases and 5 bases respectively, with 14 bases between them. The CDR3 sequence is 14 residues long. Germline loops: CDR1 LNHDA, CDR2 SQIVND (reference sequence). This CDR3 reads CASNNRENNSPLHF. In nucleotides, the CDR3 is TGTGCCAGCAACAACAGGGAAAATAATTCACCCCTCCACTTT.

This clonotype came up a few times. V usage is TRBV29-1 and J usage is TRBJ2-7; D remains unclear. The length of the CDR3 is 12 residues. Trimming pared 1 base from V and 8 bases from J, leaving 12 bases between. Germline assignment: CDR1 SQVTM and CDR2 ANQGSEA. The CDR3 is CSVEGGKNQQYF. In DNA, the CDR3 is TGCAGCGTTGAAGGGGGTAAGAATCAGCAGTACTTC.

This clonotype was observed many times. The chain has TRBV28 and TRBJ1-6; D perhaps matches TRBD1 (5 bases). The CDR3 totals 14 residues. Germline assignment: CDR1 MDHEN and CDR2 SYDVKM. Trimming cost V 6 bases and J 13 bases, with 19 bases left between them. The CDR3 loop is CASSTGTASQPLHF. The CDR3 nucleotides are TGTGCCAGCAGCACCGGGACCGCCAGCCAGCCCCTCCACTTT. The full variable domain, with the rest looked up from reference TRBV28 and TRBJ1-6, is DVKVTQSSRYLVKRTGEKVFLECVQDMDHENMFWYRQDPGLGLRLIYFSYDVKMKEKGDIPEGYSVSREKKERFSLILESASTNQTSMYLCASSTGTASQPLHFGNGTRLTVT.

This clonotype occurred a few times. The rearrangement joins TRBV11-2 to TRBJ1-6; D gene uncertain. V gave up 3 bases and J gave up 9 bases, with 9 bases separating them. CDR3 length: 13 amino acids. Germline CDR1 and CDR2: SGHAT and FQNNGV. The chain's CDR3 is CASSLSYGSPLHF. The CDR3 nucleotides read TGTGCCAGCAGCTTGAGCTATGGTTCACCCCTCCACTTT.

The chain has TRBV15 and TRBJ2-5; possibly TRBD2 for D (6 bases). Germline V gives CDR1 LNHNV, CDR2 YYDKDF (reference sequence). The CDR3 consists of 15 residues. V was clipped by 1 base and J by 2 bases, with 11 bases between them. The CDR3: CATSRGGAGQETQYF. The CDR3 DNA is TGTGCCACCAGCAGAGGCGGGGCAGGTCAAGAGACCCAGTACTTC.

This chain uses TRBV7-6 with TRBJ2-5, with D perhaps TRBD2 (5 bases). Deletions cut 4 bases from V and 9 bases from J, with 15 bases between. The CDR3 contains 13 residues. In germline, CDR1 is SGHVS, CDR2 FNYEAQ. The CDR3 is CASSSSEAEPQYF. The CDR3 DNA follows: TGTGCCAGCAGCTCCTCGGAGGCGGAGCCCCAGTACTTC.

J is TRBJ2-5 and V is TRBV10-3; D is unresolved. Germline CDR1 is ENHRY and CDR2 is SYGVKD. Trimming removed 10 bases from V and 0 bases from J, with 18 bases in between. The CDR3 totals 15 residues. Written as DNA, the CDR3 is TGTGCCACAGCCGCGCGGAAGGGATACCAAGAGACCCAGTACTTC. Its translation is CATAARKGYQETQYF.

The gene calls are TRBV19 and TRBJ2-2; 7 bases are a match to TRBD1. Germline V gives CDR1 LNHDA, CDR2 SQIVND (reference sequence). This CDR3 spans 13 amino acids. With 4 bases clipped from V and 7 bases from J, the junction kept 3 bases outside the gene matches. DNA of the CDR3: TGTGCCAGTAGTACGACAGGGCGCGGGGAGCTGTTTTTT. Translating it yields CASSTTGRGELFF.

The J gene is TRBJ1-6, the V gene TRBV5-1; 10 bases fit TRBD1. CDR1 SGHRS and CDR2 YFSETQ come from the germline V gene. Germline trimming cut 3 bases from V and 8 bases from J; bases unmatched to any gene: 5. The CDR3 runs 15 residues. This CDR3 is CASSWTGGIDSPLHF. The DNA of the CDR3 is TGCGCCAGCAGCTGGACAGGGGGTATCGATTCACCCCTCCACTTT.

The chain carries TRBV29-1 and TRBJ1-4; 7 bases agree with TRBD1. The CDR3 covers 12 residues. Per germline, CDR1 SQVTM and CDR2 ANQGSEA. The CDR3 is CGSEGADEKLFF. CDR3 nucleotide sequence: TGCGGCAGTGAGGGGGCAGACGAAAAACTGTTTTTT.

The CDR3: CASKEGQGEAFF. The DNA for the CDR3 is TGTGCCAGCAAGGAGGGACAGGGGGAAGCTTTCTTT. The gene calls are TRBV28 and TRBJ1-1; 10 bases line up with TRBD1. V lost 7 bases, J lost 8 bases, and 4 bases stayed unmatched. CDR1 and CDR2 from the germline V gene are MDHEN and SYDVKM. The CDR3 is made up of 12 amino acids.

This clonotype was counted a few times. The chain's CDR3 is CASSPGEGSPLHF. The DNA of the CDR3 is TGTGCCAGCAGCCCGGGGGAGGGATCACCCCTCCACTTT. The chain recombines TRBV7-3 with TRBJ1-6; tentatively, D is TRBD1 (5 bases). CDR1 is SGHTA and CDR2 is FQGTGA in the germline V gene. The V gene lost 5 bases and the J gene lost 10 bases, with 12 bases spanning the gap. The CDR3 is made up of 13 amino acids.

The rearrangement links TRBV19 to TRBJ1-5; the match to TRBD1 covers 7 bases. The V gene's germline CDR1 is LNHDA and CDR2 SQIVND (reference sequence). The CDR3 is 15 amino acids. V lost 3 bases, J lost 8 bases, and 10 bases stayed unmatched. DNA of the CDR3: TGTGCCAGTAGTATCCGAAGACAGGGTCGAGAGCCCCAGCATTTT. It is translated as CASSIRRQGREPQHF.

The J gene is TRBJ2-6, the V gene TRBV20-1; D perhaps matches TRBD1 (5 bases). The germline V gene has CDR1 DFQATT and CDR2 SNEGSKA (reference sequence). The CDR3 length is 16 residues. Trimming removed 3 bases at V and 4 bases at J, with 16 bases between. CDR3 protein: CSASSWGVSGANVLTF. The CDR3 DNA follows: TGCAGTGCTAGCTCTTGGGGCGTCTCCGGGGCCAACGTCCTGACTTTC.

This clonotype was detected many times. This chain joins TRBV5-1 and TRBJ2-3; D ambiguous. V shed 0 bases and J shed 1 base, with 9 bases lying between them. CDR1 and CDR2 (germline): SGHRS, YFSETQ. CDR3 size: 15 residues. The CDR3 region is CASSLGSLGTDTQYF. The DNA for the CDR3 is TGCGCCAGCAGCTTGGGTAGCCTCGGCACAGATACGCAGTATTTT. Filled out from reference TRBV5-1 and TRBJ2-3, the complete variable domain reads KAGVTQTPRYLIKTRGQQVTLSCSPISGHRSVSWYQQTPGQGLQFLFEYFSETQRNKGNFPGRFSGRQFSNSRSEMNVSTLELGDSALYLCASSLGSLGTDTQYFGPGTRLTVL.